The rows below give T cell receptor beta chains drawn from one sample of a study of T cells after yellow fever vaccination. MiXCR, run by TCRdb on the 5' RACE reads, gives a single entry per CDR3 protein. This sample yields over 300,000 distinct CDR3 sequences, of which over 4% are seen a single time; approximately 23% belongs to the top ten. The sample here was PBMCs, taken 5 days after the yellow fever booster vaccination. The receptors come from a man between 18 and 35 years old who received the YFV17D yellow fever vaccine. The CDR3 runs from the conserved cysteine through the conserved F or W. Fields, in order: D gene, clone size, V gene, J gene, CDR3 DNA, CDR3 protein. A D gene is named only where the DNA matches it firmly. The size field is filled for only some rows; it gives once, few, many or a size class.

d_gene: TRBD1; abundance: few; v_gene: TRBV5-6; j_gene: TRBJ1-1; CDR3nt: TGTGCCAGCAGCTTGAATGGGGACAGGGGGCGGCCTGAAGCTTTCTTT; CDR3aa: CASSLNGDRGRPEAFF
d_gene: -; abundance: few; v_gene: TRBV7-2; j_gene: TRBJ1-6; CDR3nt: TGTGCCAGCAGCCGACAGACAGACTATAATTCACCCCTCCACTTT; CDR3aa: CASSRQTDYNSPLHF
d_gene: -; abundance: few; v_gene: TRBV9; j_gene: TRBJ2-2; CDR3nt: TGTGCCAGCAGCTCCCGTGGGGGGCGGGCCGGGGAGCTGTTTTTT; CDR3aa: CASSSRGGRAGELFF
d_gene: TRBD1; abundance: few; v_gene: TRBV20-1; j_gene: TRBJ1-6; CDR3nt: TGCAGTGCTAGAGATCTTTTAGGGGGCTATTCACCCCTCCACTTT; CDR3aa: CSARDLLGGYSPLHF
d_gene: -; abundance: -; v_gene: TRBV7-2; j_gene: TRBJ2-5; CDR3nt: TGTGCCAGCAGCTCCGATGGGGGACACGAAGAGACCCAGTACTTC; CDR3aa: CASSSDGGHEETQYF
d_gene: TRBD1; abundance: -; v_gene: TRBV7-2; j_gene: TRBJ2-1; CDR3nt: TGTGCCAGCAGCCCGGGACAGGGAGGCTACAATGAGCAGTTCTTC; CDR3aa: CASSPGQGGYNEQFF
d_gene: -; abundance: many; v_gene: TRBV7-8; j_gene: TRBJ2-7; CDR3nt: TGTGCCAGCAGCCAGCACCAGGGGCCCTCCTACGAGCAGTACTTC; CDR3aa: CASSQHQGPSYEQYF
d_gene: -; abundance: -; v_gene: TRBV11-2; j_gene: TRBJ1-2; CDR3nt: TGTGCCAGCAGCATCGGGACACTGGCATTCTATGGCTACACCTTC; CDR3aa: CASSIGTLAFYGYTF
d_gene: TRBD1; abundance: many; v_gene: TRBV20-1; j_gene: TRBJ2-3; CDR3nt: TGCAGTGCTACTGGACAGGGATGGACAGATACGCAGTATTTT; CDR3aa: CSATGQGWTDTQYF
d_gene: -; abundance: -; v_gene: TRBV29-1; j_gene: TRBJ1-1; CDR3nt: TGCAGCGCCCTCACAGTGAACACTGAAGCTTTCTTT; CDR3aa: CSALTVNTEAFF
d_gene: TRBD1; abundance: few; v_gene: TRBV10-3; j_gene: TRBJ1-1; CDR3nt: TGTGCCATAAACCGGGGACAGTTGAACACTGAAGCTTTCTTT; CDR3aa: CAINRGQLNTEAFF
d_gene: -; abundance: few; v_gene: TRBV21-1; j_gene: TRBJ2-4; CDR3nt: TGTGCCAGCAGCGCTGTACAGGGAGGCAGGGGCAAAAACATTCAGTACTTC; CDR3aa: CASSAVQGGRGKNIQYF
d_gene: -; abundance: -; v_gene: TRBV6-5; j_gene: TRBJ2-5; CDR3nt: TGTGCCAGCGCCTTACACCGGGTCCGGGAGACCCAGTACTTC; CDR3aa: CASALHRVRETQYF
d_gene: TRBD2; abundance: -; v_gene: TRBV7-2; j_gene: TRBJ2-3; CDR3nt: TGTGCCAGCAGCTTAGGGAGGCGGGGGATCACAGATACGCAGTATTTT; CDR3aa: CASSLGRRGITDTQYF
d_gene: -; abundance: few; v_gene: TRBV5-1; j_gene: TRBJ2-5; CDR3nt: TGCGCCAGCAGCCTGTGGAGGGCTGGAGAGACCCAGTACTTC; CDR3aa: CASSLWRAGETQYF
d_gene: -; abundance: -; v_gene: TRBV29-1; j_gene: TRBJ1-2; CDR3nt: TGCAGCGTTTTGGGTTTTGGCTACACCTTC; CDR3aa: CSVLGFGYTF
d_gene: -; abundance: few; v_gene: TRBV19; j_gene: TRBJ2-7; CDR3nt: TGTGCCAGTAGTATAGATTCGAGGAACCAGTACTTC; CDR3aa: CASSIDSRNQYF
d_gene: -; abundance: many; v_gene: TRBV19; j_gene: TRBJ1-1; CDR3nt: TGTGCCAGTAGTGCCCGTGGTCTACGGGACAACTCCAGGAACACTGAAGCTTTCTTT; CDR3aa: CASSARGLRDNSRNTEAFF
d_gene: -; abundance: -; v_gene: TRBV7-6; j_gene: TRBJ1-3; CDR3nt: TGTGCCAGCAGCTTAGCGCCAGGTCAGGGAGGAAACACCATATATTTT; CDR3aa: CASSLAPGQGGNTIYF
d_gene: TRBD1; abundance: -; v_gene: TRBV6-6; j_gene: TRBJ2-7; CDR3nt: TGTGCCAGCAAGAACCCCATCAAGACAGGGGCCCACGAGCAGTACTTC; CDR3aa: CASKNPIKTGAHEQYF
d_gene: -; abundance: many; v_gene: TRBV6-5; j_gene: TRBJ2-7; CDR3nt: TGTGCCAGCAGCCCAGACAGGTACGAGCAGTACTTC; CDR3aa: CASSPDRYEQYF
d_gene: TRBD1; abundance: -; v_gene: TRBV7-9; j_gene: TRBJ2-7; CDR3nt: TGTGCCAGCAGATCCGGGACAGGCTACGAGCAGTACTTC; CDR3aa: CASRSGTGYEQYF
d_gene: -; abundance: -; v_gene: TRBV12-3/TRBV12-4; j_gene: TRBJ1-1; CDR3nt: TGTGCCAGCAGTTTTGAATGGCTCACTGAAGCTTTCTTT; CDR3aa: CASSFEWLTEAFF
d_gene: -; abundance: -; v_gene: TRBV2; j_gene: TRBJ1-5; CDR3nt: TGTGCCAGCGTACAGGAATATAGCAATCAGCCCCAGCATTTT; CDR3aa: CASVQEYSNQPQHF
d_gene: -; abundance: few; v_gene: TRBV7-2; j_gene: TRBJ2-3; CDR3nt: TGTGCCAGCAGCTCCCCGCCCGGAGATACGCAGTATTTT; CDR3aa: CASSSPPGDTQYF
d_gene: -; abundance: -; v_gene: TRBV25-1; j_gene: TRBJ1-2; CDR3nt: TGTGCCAGCAGCCGAATCCCAGGGGATGGCTACACCTTC; CDR3aa: CASSRIPGDGYTF
d_gene: TRBD2; abundance: few; v_gene: TRBV4-3; j_gene: TRBJ2-3; CDR3nt: TGCGCCAGCAGCCAAGATCCGGGGGGACGAGGAGATACGCAGTATTTT; CDR3aa: CASSQDPGGRGDTQYF
d_gene: -; abundance: -; v_gene: TRBV6-5; j_gene: TRBJ1-2; CDR3nt: TGTGCCAGCTTCGGAGGCCCCGACAGATCAGGTGGCTACACCTTC; CDR3aa: CASFGGPDRSGGYTF
d_gene: -; abundance: many; v_gene: TRBV7-7; j_gene: TRBJ2-5; CDR3nt: TGTGCCAGCAGCTTTTCTAGCGTCGGAGAGACCCAGTACTTC; CDR3aa: CASSFSSVGETQYF
d_gene: TRBD1; abundance: few; v_gene: TRBV6-6; j_gene: TRBJ1-4; CDR3nt: TGTGCCAGCAGCCCAGGGGGCGCAACTAATGAAAAACTGTTTTTT; CDR3aa: CASSPGGATNEKLFF
d_gene: TRBD2; abundance: few; v_gene: TRBV2; j_gene: TRBJ2-3; CDR3nt: TGTGCCAGCAGTGAGGCGCGGGGGGAAGATACGCAGTATTTT; CDR3aa: CASSEARGEDTQYF
d_gene: -; abundance: -; v_gene: TRBV15; j_gene: TRBJ1-4; CDR3nt: TGTGCCACCAGCAGAGGGGGGCAGGGACTGTTTTTT; CDR3aa: CATSRGGQGLFF
d_gene: TRBD1; abundance: few; v_gene: TRBV12-3/TRBV12-4; j_gene: TRBJ1-4; CDR3nt: TGTGCCAGCAGTTTAGGGCACAGGGGTGAAAAACTGTTTTTT; CDR3aa: CASSLGHRGEKLFF
d_gene: -; abundance: many; v_gene: TRBV6-6; j_gene: TRBJ2-7; CDR3nt: TGTGCCAGCAGCCGAACCGATGGCTACGAGCAGTACTTC; CDR3aa: CASSRTDGYEQYF
d_gene: -; abundance: many; v_gene: TRBV7-2; j_gene: TRBJ2-5; CDR3nt: TGTGCCAGCAGTCCCGAGGGCTGGGGGACCCAGTACTTC; CDR3aa: CASSPEGWGTQYF
d_gene: -; abundance: many; v_gene: TRBV5-1; j_gene: TRBJ2-1; CDR3nt: TGCGCCAGCAGCTCAGTCCCGGGGGCAGGTGGGAATGAGCAGTTCTTC; CDR3aa: CASSSVPGAGGNEQFF
d_gene: TRBD2; abundance: many; v_gene: TRBV7-9; j_gene: TRBJ2-3; CDR3nt: TGTGCCAGCAGCTTCGGGACTAGCGGAAGCACAGATACGCAGTATTTT; CDR3aa: CASSFGTSGSTDTQYF